The entry below gives a single T cell receptor beta chain sequence along with its context. At one end, the junction sequence differs from germline, possibly due to a read error. Via MiXCR, TCRdb re-called the PCR reads, giving one row per CDR3 protein. The sample shows around 20,000 distinct CDR3 sequences, about 53% of them seen only once. This CDR3 has 14 amino acids. Germline V gene sequence: CDR1 WNHNN, CDR2 SYGVQD (reference sequence). The patients had localized lung adenocarcinoma, a non-small cell subtype. The data originate from a study of CD4 and CD8 cells across lung adenocarcinoma regions. The receptor comes from a female donor with lung adenocarcinoma. The CD4 and CD8 labels of this study may be unreliable. The chain combines TRBV10-1 with TRBJ2-3; perhaps D is TRBD1 or TRBD2 (5 bases each). The sequenced sample consisted of CD8+ T cells from the center of a lung tumor. The CDR3 protein is CAGTGRRDQNTQYF. Written as DNA, the CDR3 is TGCGCCGGCACGGGGCGGCGAGACCAAAATACTCAGTATTTT.